This passage covers 14 T cell receptor beta chains from one sample sequenced in a study of CD8+CD57+ T cells in acquired aplastic anemia. CD8+CD57+ cell expansion had been shown by flow cytometry in patients chosen for sequencing. Using genomic DNA as the template, TCR beta VDJ and CDR3 profiling was carried out. In TCRdb, the reads were re-called with MiXCR into one record per CDR3 protein. The sample yields 200,000 to 300,000 distinct CDR3 sequences, roughly 82% seen once. The source material was sorted CD4+, CD8+, or CD8+CD57+ T cells (not recorded which) from PBMCs. Receptors were obtained from a human donor with aplastic anemia.

There are a few counts of this clonotype. The chain is built from TRBV15 and TRBJ2-5; D is unresolved. Deletions cut 0 bases from V and 4 bases from J, with 3 bases between. The CDR3 is 12 residues long. CDR1 and CDR2 (germline): LNHNV, YYDKDF (reference sequence). CDR3 DNA sequence: TGTGCCACCAGCAGAGATAGAGAGACCCAGTACTTC. Its translation: CATSRDRETQYF. Supplemented by reference TRBV15 and TRBJ2-5, the full variable domain reads DAMVIQNPRYQVTQFGKPVTLSCSQTLNHNVMYWYQQKSSQAPKLLFHYYDKDFNNEADTPDNFQSRRPNTSFCFLDIRSPGLGDTAMYLCATSRDRETQYFGPGTRLLVL.

This clonotype came up many times. Here the CDR3 omits its conserved ending phenylalanine or tryptophan, so a read error is the likely source. It is unclear where the CDR3 begins or ends on the DNA, so no DNA is shown, and the CDR3 is as TCRdb lists it. CDR3 protein: CASGDGGTDTQYFFS. The chain employs TRBV2 and TRBJ1-1; the DNA was not used to check the table's D call, TRBD1. The germline CDR1 and CDR2 sequences are SNHLY and FYNNEI. The CDR3 totals 15 residues, both ends included.

This clonotype was seen only a few times. The gene calls are TRBV10-3 and TRBJ2-3, with TRBD2 matching over 8 bases. The V gene end was trimmed by 5 bases and the J gene end by 5 bases; junction bases not matched to a gene: 6. The CDR3 length is 14 residues. Germline CDR1 ENHRY, CDR2 SYGVKD. CDR3 loop: CAISLAGGGDTQYF. The CDR3 nucleotides read TGTGCCATCAGTCTGGCGGGGGGAGGAGATACGCAGTATTTT.

This clonotype was counted a single time. DNA for the CDR3: TGTGCCAGCAGACGTGACGGTACGAGAGTCCTTTCTAGCACAGATACGCAGTATTTT. This sequence encodes CASRRDGTRVLSSTDTQYF. This sequence joins TRBV5-4 and TRBJ2-3, with unresolved D. The V and J ends lost 5 bases and 0 bases respectively, with 25 bases between them. Germline loops: CDR1 SGHNT, CDR2 YYREEE (reference sequence). This CDR3 spans 19 amino acids.

CDR3 in amino acids: CASSPPRGRNTGEQYF. The CDR3 DNA reads TGTGCCAGCAGCCCGCCACGGGGTAGGAACACCGGGGAGCAGTATTTT. The J gene is TRBJ2-3, the V gene TRBV7-9; possibly TRBD2 for D (5 bases). In germline, CDR1 is SEHNR, CDR2 FQNEAQ (reference sequence). The CDR3 has 16 amino acids. The V end was cut by 5 bases, the J end by 11 bases, with 26 bases between.

On this clonotype: Its ends do not fully match the called genes, so a read error is possible. This chain connects TRBV9 to TRBJ2-3, with D perhaps TRBD1 (6 bases). Germline loops: CDR1 SGDLS, CDR2 YYNGEE. This CDR3 has 13 amino acids. In DNA form, the CDR3 reads TGTGCCAGCGGGGACGGGGACACACATACGCAGAACTTT. It specifies CASGDGDTHTQNF.

This clonotype appeared once. The chain uses TRBV2 and TRBJ2-3; D may match TRBD1 or TRBD2 (5 bases each). Germline lookup yields CDR1 SNHLY and CDR2 FYNNEI. This CDR3 comprises 13 residues. CDR3 sequence reads: CGGRDGGTDTQYF. The CDR3 nucleotides are TGTGGCGGACGGGACGGGGGCACAGATACGCAGTATTTT.

The V gene is TRBV20-1, the J gene TRBJ2-7; 7 nucleotides match TRBD1. This CDR3 has 11 amino acids. Germline V gene lookup returns CDR1 DFQATT and CDR2 SNEGSKA (reference sequence). Trimming cost V 3 bases and J 9 bases; bases outside gene matches: 5. The CDR3 DNA sequence: TGCAGTGCTAGTAGACAGGGTGTGCAGTACTTC. Protein: CSASRQGVQYF.

J is TRBJ2-3 and V is TRBV12-3 or TRBV12-4; possible D gene TRBD2, 5 bases. CDR3 length equals 13 residues. Trimming stripped 7 bases from V and 1 base from J, with 9 bases between. DNA for the CDR3: TGTGCCAGCACTTCCGGGGGCACAGATACGCAGTATTTT. As protein: CASTSGGTDTQYF.

The chain links TRBV7-8 to TRBJ2-1; 8 positions agree with TRBD2. CDR3 size: 15 residues. CDR1 SGHVS and CDR2 FQNEAQ come from the germline V gene. V shed 6 bases and J 11 bases; nucleotides not matched to a gene: 15. The chain's CDR3 is CASSMAGGPDTQQFF. CDR3 nucleotides: TGTGCCAGCAGTATGGCGGGGGGACCCGACACGCAGCAGTTCTTC.

This chain joins TRBV7-8 and TRBJ2-1; D possibly corresponds to TRBD2 (6 bases). Per the germline V gene, CDR1 is SGHVS and CDR2 is FQNEAQ. The CDR3 consists of 16 residues. The V end lost 3 bases, the J end lost 13 bases, and 25 bases lay between the germline ends. The CDR3 sequence: CASSLGGGPGTQYQFF. The DNA for the CDR3 is TGTGCCAGCAGCTTGGGGGGAGGTCCCGGTACGCAGTATCAGTTCTTC.

The chain carries TRBV13 and TRBJ2-7, with 8 positions matching TRBD1. CDR1 and CDR2 from the germline V gene are PRHDT and FYEKMQ (reference sequence). The CDR3 runs to 16 residues. Unmatched junction bases numbered 18, after V lost 8 bases and J lost 6 bases. DNA of the CDR3: TGTGCCAGCGGAGGACCGGGACAGGCGAACTTGGCCGAGCAGTACGTC. Translation: CASGGPGQANLAEQYV.

V gene TRBV7-6 combines with J gene TRBJ1-6, with a weak D call TRBD1 (5 bases). This CDR3 spans 15 amino acids. The V gene's germline CDR1 is SGHVS and CDR2 FNYEAQ. V dropped 6 bases and J dropped 19 bases, with 28 bases sitting between them. The CDR3 loop is CASSTLAGGKGDTHF. The CDR3 coding sequence is TGTGCCAGCAGTACCCTAGCGGGGGGGAAGGGAGACACGCACTTT.

J is TRBJ1-2 and V is TRBV7-3, with D hard to call. CDR1 and CDR2 from the germline V gene are SGHTA and FQGTGA. V was cut by 5 bases and J by 11 bases, with 27 bases left in between. This CDR3 contains 16 residues. CDR3 amino acids: CASSAVAETKDFGYTF. In nucleotides, the CDR3 is TGTGCCAGCAGCGCAGTAGCAGAGACAAAGGACTTCGGGTACACCTTC. Combining the CDR3 with reference TRBV7-3 and TRBJ1-2 gives the whole variable domain GAGVSQTPSNKVTEKGKYVELRCDPISGHTALYWYRQSLGQGPEFLIYFQGTGAADDSGLPNDRFFAVRPEGSVSTLKIQRTERGDSAVYLCASSAVAETKDFGYTFGSGTRLTVV.